This T cell receptor (beta chain) was captured in a study of vaccination and CD4 T cells after COVID-19. As for the study in general: Convalescent donors totaled six males and four females, including two who were Hispanic. General study findings and limits: Convalescent patients' clones that were vaccine-specific were spike mono-reactive in 304 of 307 cases.

This clonotype was counted a single time. Its antigen is unknown. Cultured CD4+ T cells had their DNA profiled by the Oncomine TCR Beta short-read assay. TCRdb recomputed calls from the PCR reads with MiXCR, one row per CDR3 protein. Of around 16,000 distinct CDR3 sequences in the sample, 54% are singletons; the top ten hold around 19%. Described treatment: approximately 11-day PBMC culture with coronavirus spike peptide pools or control peptides (ViraFEST assay). The germline gives CDR1 MNHNS, CDR2 SASEGT. V dropped 4 bases and J dropped 0; count of bases not matched to a gene: 5. The CDR3 is 18 residues long.

The V call is TRBV6-1, the J call TRBJ2-2; 13 bases match TRBD2. This sequence was found in a human donor who had recovered from COVID-19. The sequencing used CD4+ T cells from blood, cultured in vitro, collected before SARS-CoV-2 vaccination. The CDR3 DNA is TGTGCCAGCAGTGCACGGACTAGCGGGAGTTCGAACACCGGGGAGCTGTTTTTT. It encodes CASSARTSGSSNTGELFF.